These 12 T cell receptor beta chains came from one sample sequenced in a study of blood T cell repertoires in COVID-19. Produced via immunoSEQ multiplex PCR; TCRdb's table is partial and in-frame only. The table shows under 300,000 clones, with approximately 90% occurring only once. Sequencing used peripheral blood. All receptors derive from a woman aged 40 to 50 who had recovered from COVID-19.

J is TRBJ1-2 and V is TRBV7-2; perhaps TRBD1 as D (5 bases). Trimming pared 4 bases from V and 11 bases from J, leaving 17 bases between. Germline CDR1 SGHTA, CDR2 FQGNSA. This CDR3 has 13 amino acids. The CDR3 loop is CASSSYRPPRYTF. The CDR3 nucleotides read TGTGCCAGCAGCTCATACAGGCCCCCACGGTACACCTTC.

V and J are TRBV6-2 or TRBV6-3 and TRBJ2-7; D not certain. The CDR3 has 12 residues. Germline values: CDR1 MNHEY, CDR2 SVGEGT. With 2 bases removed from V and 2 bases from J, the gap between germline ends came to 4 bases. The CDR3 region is CASSYLPYEQYF. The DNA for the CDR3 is TGTGCCAGCAGTTACCTCCCCTACGAGCAGTACTTC.

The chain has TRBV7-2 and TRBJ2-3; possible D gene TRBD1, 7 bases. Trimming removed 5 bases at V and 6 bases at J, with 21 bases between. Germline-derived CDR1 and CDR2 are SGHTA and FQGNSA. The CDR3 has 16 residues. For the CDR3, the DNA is TGTGCCAGCAGCCAACCCTGGCGGACAGGAGGGGATACGCAGTATTTT. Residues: CASSQPWRTGGDTQYF.

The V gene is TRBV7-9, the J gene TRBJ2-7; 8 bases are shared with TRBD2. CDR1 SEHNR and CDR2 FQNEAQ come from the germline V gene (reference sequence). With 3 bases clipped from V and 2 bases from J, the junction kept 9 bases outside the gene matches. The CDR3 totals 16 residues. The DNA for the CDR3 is TGTGCCAGCAGCTTGTCCCCCAGCGGGAGAACCTACGAGCAGTACGTC. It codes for CASSLSPSGRTYEQYV.

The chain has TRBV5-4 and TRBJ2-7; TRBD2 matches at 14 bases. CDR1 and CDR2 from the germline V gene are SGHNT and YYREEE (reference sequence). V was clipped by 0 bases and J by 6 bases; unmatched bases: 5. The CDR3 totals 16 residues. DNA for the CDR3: TGTGCCAGCAGCTTGGGGGGACTAGCGGGAGCCGGCGAGCAGTACGTC. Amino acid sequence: CASSLGGLAGAGEQYV.

The CDR3 is CASSWESPDTQYF. CDR3 DNA: TGTGCCAGCAGTTGGGAGTCCCCAGATACGCAGTATTTT. The chain is built from TRBV28 and TRBJ2-3, with D tentatively TRBD2 (5 bases). V lost 4 bases to trimming and J lost 4 bases, with 9 bases between them. The germline CDR1 and CDR2 sequences are MDHEN and SYDVKM. The CDR3 sequence is 13 residues long.

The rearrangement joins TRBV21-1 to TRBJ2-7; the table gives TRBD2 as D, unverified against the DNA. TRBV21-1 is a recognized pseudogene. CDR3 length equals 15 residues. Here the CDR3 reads CASSRTSGSSYEQYV. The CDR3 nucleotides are TGTGCCAGCAGCAGGACTAGCGGGAGCTCCTACGAGCAGTACGTC.

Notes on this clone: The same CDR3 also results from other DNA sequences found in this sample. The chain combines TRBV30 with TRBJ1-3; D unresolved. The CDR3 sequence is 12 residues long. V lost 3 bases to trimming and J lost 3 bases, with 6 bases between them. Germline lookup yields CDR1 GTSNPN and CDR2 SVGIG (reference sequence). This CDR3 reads CAWSAGGNTIYF. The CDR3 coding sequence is TGTGCCTGGAGCGCCGGTGGAAACACCATATATTTT.

CDR3 in amino acids: CASSQVGQGSSPLHF. The CDR3 DNA is TGCGCCAGCAGCCAAGTGGGACAGGGAAGCTCACCCCTCCACTTT. This rearrangement joins TRBV4-3 to TRBJ1-6, with 9 bases identical to TRBD1. V was clipped by 1 base and J by 10 bases; unmatched bases: 5. The germline CDR1 and CDR2 sequences are LGHNA and YSLEER. The CDR3 length is 15 residues.

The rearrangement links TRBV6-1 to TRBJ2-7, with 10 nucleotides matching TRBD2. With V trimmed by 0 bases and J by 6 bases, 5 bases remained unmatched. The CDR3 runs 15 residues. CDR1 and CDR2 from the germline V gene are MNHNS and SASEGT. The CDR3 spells CASSEASSGSVEQYF. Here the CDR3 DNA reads TGTGCCAGCAGTGAAGCGTCTAGCGGGAGTGTCGAGCAGTACTTC.

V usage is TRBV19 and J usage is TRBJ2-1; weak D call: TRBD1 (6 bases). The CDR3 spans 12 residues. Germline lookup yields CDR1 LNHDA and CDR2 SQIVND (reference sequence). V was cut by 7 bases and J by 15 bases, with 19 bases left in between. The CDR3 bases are TGTGCCAGTACCCCCCCGCAGGGGACCGCGTTCTTC. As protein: CASTPPQGTAFF. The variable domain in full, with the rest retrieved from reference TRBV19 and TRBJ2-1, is DGGITQSPKYLFRKEGQNVTLSCEQNLNHDAMYWYRQDPGQGLRLIYYSQIVNDFQKGDIAEGYSVSREKKESFPLTVTSAQKNPTAFYLCASTPPQGTAFFGPGTRLTVL.

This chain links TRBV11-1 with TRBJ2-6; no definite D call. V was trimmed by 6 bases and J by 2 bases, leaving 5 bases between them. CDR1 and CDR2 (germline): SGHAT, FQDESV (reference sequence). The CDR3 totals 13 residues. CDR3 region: CASRTAGANVLTF. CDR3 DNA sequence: TGTGCCAGCAGAACGGCTGGGGCCAACGTCCTGACTTTC.